The 13 T cell receptor beta chains below come from one sample, sequenced in a study of blood T cell repertoires in COVID-19. TCRdb's table, derived via immunoSEQ multiplex PCR, lists solely in-frame clones and lacks some. The sample contains around 330,000 clones, approximately 89% of which appear only once. The sequencing sample was made of peripheral blood. These receptors all stem from a woman aged 30 to 39 with COVID-19, enrolled during active disease.

The chain employs TRBV18 and TRBJ1-2, with D possibly being TRBD1 (5 bases). Germline V gene lookup returns CDR1 KGHSH and CDR2 LQKENI. The CDR3 contains 14 residues. V lost 1 base and J lost 8, with 14 bases in between. The CDR3 nucleotides are TGTGCCAGCTCACCACGTATAGGGGAAGGCGGCTACACCTTC. It is translated as CASSPRIGEGGYTF. Based on the CDR3 plus reference TRBV18 and TRBJ1-2, the full variable domain is NAGVMQNPRHLVRRRGQEARLRCSPMKGHSHVYWYRQLPEEGLKFMVYLQKENIIDESGMPKERFSAEFPKEGPSILRIQQVVRGDSAAYFCASSPRIGEGGYTFGSGTRLTVV.

Comment on this clone: Distinct nucleotide sequences in the sample also encode this CDR3. The gene calls are TRBV7-9 and TRBJ1-2; 9 bases agree with TRBD1. The CDR3 length is 14 residues. Per the germline V gene, CDR1 is SEHNR and CDR2 is FQNEAQ (reference sequence). Trimming cost V 1 base and J 5 bases; bases outside gene matches: 2. The CDR3 sequence: CASSLGTGVYGYTF. In DNA form, the CDR3 reads TGTGCCAGCAGCTTAGGGACAGGGGTATATGGCTACACCTTC.

This clone was counted once. V is TRBV21-1 and J is TRBJ1-6; TRBD1, the D gene given by the table, was not confirmed from the DNA. TRBV21-1 has pseudogene status. The CDR3 spans 17 residues. Written as DNA, the CDR3 is TGTGCCAGCAGCAAACCGTTGACAGGGGGCTGGTATTCACCCCTCCACTTT. It is translated as CASSKPLTGGWYSPLHF.

J is TRBJ2-1 and V is TRBV12-3 or TRBV12-4; 7 bases match TRBD2. J gave up 8 bases and V 6 bases, and 4 bases lay outside the gene matches. The CDR3 is made up of 12 amino acids. The CDR3 is CASRNGLDEQFF. Written as DNA, the CDR3 is TGTGCCAGCAGAAACGGACTAGATGAGCAGTTCTTC.

The rearrangement links TRBV7-9 to TRBJ1-4, with 10 positions matching TRBD1. Germline values: CDR1 SEHNR, CDR2 FQNEAQ (reference sequence). V was pared by 5 bases and J by 6 bases, with 3 bases of the junction left unmatched. The CDR3 totals 14 residues. The CDR3 sequence is CASSLGQGDEKLFF. The CDR3 DNA sequence: TGTGCCAGCAGCCTTGGACAGGGGGATGAAAAACTGTTTTTT.

The V call is TRBV3-1 (or the pseudogene TRBV3-2), the J call TRBJ2-5; D possibly corresponds to TRBD1 (5 bases). Trimming stripped 5 bases from V and 3 bases from J, with 13 bases between. The CDR3 covers 14 residues. Germline V gene data show CDR1 as LGHDT and CDR2 as YNNKEL (reference sequence). The chain's CDR3 is CASSERGVEETQYF. CDR3 in DNA: TGTGCCAGCAGCGAAAGGGGTGTAGAAGAGACCCAGTACTTC.

The rearrangement links TRBV7-8 to TRBJ1-2, with D uncertain. Trimming left V 5 bases short and J 4 bases short, with 17 bases between. This CDR3 is 15 amino acids long. Germline CDR1 reads SGHVS; CDR2 reads FQNEAQ. CDR3 bases: TGTGCCAGCAGCCCCAGGTGGGCTCTGAGCTATGGCTACACCTTC. Its protein is CASSPRWALSYGYTF.

The chain employs TRBV30 and TRBJ2-5, with a tentative D call TRBD2 (5 bases). The CDR3 is made up of 13 amino acids. The V end was cut by 5 bases, the J end by 2 bases, with 12 bases between. Germline CDR1 reads GTSNPN; CDR2 reads SVGIG (reference sequence). CDR3 loop: CAWQPGTQETQYF. CDR3 DNA sequence: TGTGCCTGGCAGCCGGGAACGCAAGAGACCCAGTACTTC.

Details on this clone: One junction end does not reproduce the germline sequence, and a read error may be involved. CDR3 amino acids: CASGFSQDTDTQYF. The CDR3 bases are TGCGCCAGCGGCTTTTCGCAGGACACAGATACGCAGTATTTT. The chain carries TRBV5-1 and TRBJ2-3; D not certain. This CDR3 contains 14 residues. The germline CDR1 and CDR2 sequences are SGHRS and YFSETQ.

In its sample, this clone was seen once. V and J are TRBV5-1 and TRBJ1-1; the D gene is possibly TRBD1 (6 bases). Looked up from germline, CDR1 is SGHRS and CDR2 is YFSETQ. CDR3 length: 14 residues. The germline V and J ends were trimmed by 4 bases and 7 bases, with 17 bases remaining between them. This chain's CDR3 is CASSQGGQSREAFF. CDR3 DNA: TGCGCCAGCAGCCAGGGTGGACAGAGCCGTGAAGCTTTCTTT.

The chain couples TRBV7-3 to TRBJ2-1; 8 bases are shared with TRBD1. V lost 3 bases, J lost 4 bases, and 5 bases stayed unmatched. Germline V CDR1 and CDR2: SGHTA, FQGTGA. There are 15 residues in the CDR3. The CDR3 nucleotides are TGTGCCAGCAGCTTGACAGGGGAATGGTACAATGAGCAGTTCTTC. Its translation is CASSLTGEWYNEQFF.

The rearrangement links TRBV7-9 to TRBJ2-2; tentatively, D is TRBD1 (5 bases). Germline values: CDR1 SEHNR, CDR2 FQNEAQ (reference sequence). Deletions cut 8 bases from V and 1 base from J, with 17 bases between. CDR3 size: 16 residues. CDR3 amino acids: CASGLWGKGNTGELFF. CDR3 DNA: TGTGCCAGCGGCCTGTGGGGCAAGGGGAACACCGGGGAGCTGTTTTTT.

V gene TRBV10-3 combines with J gene TRBJ1-1; 8 positions agree with TRBD1. CDR1 ENHRY and CDR2 SYGVKD come from the germline V gene. This CDR3 is 13 amino acids long. The V and J ends lost 4 bases and 7 bases, in that order; junction bases with no gene match: 5. As DNA, the CDR3 is TGTGCCATCAGTGTGGGGACAGGATATGAAGCTTTCTTT. Amino acids: CAISVGTGYEAFF.